What follows are 13 T cell receptor beta chains derived from one specimen sequenced in a study of T cell repertoires in cytomegalovirus infection. In TCRdb, the reads were re-called with MiXCR into one record per CDR3 protein. This table holds hundreds of thousands of distinct CDR3 sequences, 9.6% found once. The sequenced material came from PBMCs. The receptors stem from a human donor in good health (CMV status not recorded). Some clones in this sample may be carry-over from other donors' samples.

This clonotype appeared many times. This chain uses TRBV19 with TRBJ2-1, with no clear D. The CDR3 runs 14 residues. Looked up from germline, CDR1 is LNHDA and CDR2 is SQIVND (reference sequence). V was cut by 5 bases and J by 2 bases, with 10 bases left in between. The DNA for the CDR3 is TGTGCCAGTAGTCCGGGTGCCCCCTACAATGAGCAGTTCTTC. As protein: CASSPGAPYNEQFF.

This clonotype was detected many times. The chain uses TRBV7-9 and TRBJ2-2; D ambiguous. Germline CDR1 is SEHNR and CDR2 is FQNEAQ (reference sequence). The ends were cut back, 6 bases at V and 2 bases at J, with 13 bases in the middle. The length of the CDR3 is 15 residues. CDR3 nucleotides: TGTGCCAGCAGTCGAACACCAACCAACACCGGGGAGCTGTTTTTT. It translates to CASSRTPTNTGELFF.

This clonotype was seen a few times. This rearrangement joins TRBV5-5 to TRBJ1-4; TRBD1 agrees at 7 bases. The CDR3 extends over 14 amino acids. The V gene's germline CDR1 is SGHKS and CDR2 YYEKEE (reference sequence). Unmatched junction bases numbered 5, after V lost 3 bases and J lost 6 bases. CDR3 residues: CASSWTGLDEKLFF. As DNA, the CDR3 is TGTGCCAGCAGCTGGACAGGACTTGATGAAAAACTGTTTTTT. Looking up the rest from reference TRBV5-5 and TRBJ1-4 gives the full variable domain: DAGVTQSPTHLIKTRGQQVTLRCSPISGHKSVSWYQQVLGQGPQFIFQYYEKEERGRGNFPDRFSARQFPNYSSELNVNALLLGDSALYLCASSWTGLDEKLFFGSGTQLSVL.

This clonotype was counted at least ten times. DNA of the CDR3: TGTGCCAGCAGTTCGACAGGGGGGGCGGTAAGCGATGGCTACACCTTC. Translated: CASSSTGGAVSDGYTF. The chain joins TRBV6-6 to TRBJ1-2; 9 bases match TRBD1. CDR1 is MNHNY and CDR2 is SVGAGI in the germline V gene (reference sequence). CDR3 length: 16 amino acids. Trimming took 4 bases from V and 6 from J; bases not matched to a gene: 12.

This clonotype was observed at least ten times. The V and J genes are TRBV28 and TRBJ2-1, with 10 bases lining up with TRBD2. Germline values: CDR1 MDHEN, CDR2 SYDVKM. The CDR3 covers 15 residues. V shed 4 bases and J 7 bases; nucleotides not matched to a gene: 7. In DNA, the CDR3 is TGTGCCAGCAGTTACGACCCGGGACTAGCGAATGAGCAGTTCTTC. Protein product: CASSYDPGLANEQFF.

This clonotype was seen repeatedly, ten times or more. V gene TRBV6-1 combines with J gene TRBJ2-2, with unresolved D. The CDR3 extends over 16 amino acids. The germline V and J ends were trimmed by 5 bases and 0 bases, with 13 bases remaining between them. Germline V lookup: CDR1 MNHNS, CDR2 SASEGT. This CDR3 is CASSPLAGSNTGELFF. The DNA for the CDR3 is TGTGCCAGCAGTCCCCTGGCAGGCTCGAACACCGGGGAGCTGTTTTTT.

This clonotype was detected ten times or more. The chain uses TRBV7-9 and TRBJ2-2, with D tentatively TRBD2 (5 bases). Germline-derived CDR1 and CDR2 are SEHNR and FQNEAQ (reference sequence). The CDR3 totals 16 residues. Trimming took off 5 bases at V and 2 bases at J, with 15 bases between the two ends. The CDR3 is CASSASLATNTGELFF. The CDR3 DNA sequence: TGTGCCAGCAGCGCCAGCTTAGCGACCAACACCGGGGAGCTGTTTTTT.

This clonotype has at least ten counts. The chain joins TRBV20-1 to TRBJ2-1; D could derive from TRBD1 or TRBD2 (6 bases each). V was pared by 0 bases and J by 9 bases, with 15 bases between. The CDR3 sequence is 14 residues long. Germline V gene sequence: CDR1 DFQATT, CDR2 SNEGSKA (reference sequence). The CDR3 spells CSARERGQGGEQFF. CDR3 bases: TGCAGTGCTAGAGAACGGGGGCAGGGAGGTGAGCAGTTCTTC.

This clonotype appeared many times. The CDR3 loop reads CSVTRQIMNTEAFF. For the CDR3, the DNA is TGCAGCGTCACAAGACAGATTATGAACACTGAAGCTTTCTTT. The V call is TRBV29-1, the J call TRBJ1-1; maybe TRBD1 (5 bases). In germline, CDR1 is SQVTM, CDR2 ANQGSEA. Between the trimmed V and J ends, which lost 6 bases and 0 bases, there was a span of 14 bases. The CDR3 is 14 residues long.

The table lists this clonotype with many counts. This rearrangement joins TRBV28 to TRBJ1-1; TRBD1 matches at 7 bases. The germline gives CDR1 MDHEN, CDR2 SYDVKM. V gave up 2 bases and J gave up 5 bases; unmatched junction bases: 11. The CDR3 is 16 residues long. CDR3 in amino acids: CASSLIFQQGKTEAFF. As DNA, the CDR3 is TGTGCCAGCAGTTTAATATTCCAACAGGGGAAAACTGAAGCTTTCTTT.

The chain carries TRBV10-2 and TRBJ1-4, with D perhaps matching TRBD1 (5 bases). The ends were cut back, 5 bases at V and 7 bases at J, with 14 bases in the middle. Germline loops: CDR1 WSHSY, CDR2 SAAADI. The CDR3 sequence is 14 residues long. The CDR3 region has the DNA TGCGCCAGCAGTTCCGGGGCCAAGAGTGAAAAACTGTTTTTT. As protein: CASSSGAKSEKLFF.

This clonotype was seen at least ten times. The chain couples TRBV29-1 to TRBJ2-1, with 7 positions matching TRBD2. Germline-derived CDR1 and CDR2 are SQVTM and ANQGSEA. The CDR3 runs 13 residues. Trimming took 4 bases from V and 7 from J; bases not matched to a gene: 7. The CDR3 bases are TGCAGCGTTGCCCAGCGGGGAGGTAATGAGCAGTTCTTC. Residues: CSVAQRGGNEQFF.

Ten or more counts support this clonotype. The chain couples TRBV6-5 to TRBJ1-5; 8 bases are shared with TRBD1. Germline V CDR1 and CDR2: MNHEY, SVGAGI. Trimming removed 2 bases from V and 4 bases from J; junction bases left unmatched: 1. This CDR3 contains 14 residues. The DNA for the CDR3 is TGTGCCAGCAGTTACGGACAGGGAAATCAGCCCCAGCATTTT. Encoded protein: CASSYGQGNQPQHF.